The clone carrying this T cell receptor beta chain was recorded once. The antigen is unknown. TCRdb's table, derived via immunoSEQ multiplex PCR, lists solely in-frame clones and lacks some. The table includes about 30,000 clones, more than 70% detected once. This CDR3 contains 18 residues. The germline gives CDR1 MNHEY, CDR2 SMNVEV (reference sequence). The trim removed 5 bases at V and 4 bases at J, leaving 16 bases unmatched. The data were obtained in a study of T cells in localized non-small cell lung cancer. Broader study findings: Longer overall survival was linked to higher blood T cell density. Uninvolved adjacent lung had the highest recorded T cell clonality, with tumor below it. Median approximately 61 top-100 tumor clones were shared with paired adjacent lung.

The TCR was taken from a female donor older than 55 with stage III squamous cell lung carcinoma. This sequence joins TRBV27 and TRBJ2-1, with 8 nucleotides matching TRBD2. Sample: peripheral blood, taken before any cancer treatment. The CDR3 loop is CASSPRESGSVPYNEQFF. The CDR3, as DNA: TGTGCCAGCAGTCCCCGGGAAAGCGGGAGCGTCCCTTACAATGAGCAGTTCTTC.